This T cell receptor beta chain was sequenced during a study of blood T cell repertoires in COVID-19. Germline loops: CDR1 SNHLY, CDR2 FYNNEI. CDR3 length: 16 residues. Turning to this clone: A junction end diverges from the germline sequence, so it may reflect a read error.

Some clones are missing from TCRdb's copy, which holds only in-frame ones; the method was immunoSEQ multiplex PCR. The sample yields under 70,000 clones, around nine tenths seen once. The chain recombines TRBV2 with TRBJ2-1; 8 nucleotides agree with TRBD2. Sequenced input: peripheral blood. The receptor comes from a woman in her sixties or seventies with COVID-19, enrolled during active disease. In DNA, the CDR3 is TGTGCCAGCAGTGGAAAAACTAGCGGTTCCTTCAATGAGCAGTTCTTC. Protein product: CASSGKTSGSFNEQFF.